Each of the 9 T cell receptor beta chains below was sequenced from the same sample in a study of metastatic and nonmetastatic thyroid tumors. Patients were all untreated before their thyroid surgery. MiXCR reprocessed the PCR reads for TCRdb. This table has 30,000 to 35,000 clones, more than 15% appearing once. The sequenced sample was blood. All receptors derive from a female donor with papillary thyroid cancer or a benign thyroid nodule (not recorded which). Some clones in this sample may be carry-over from other donors' samples.

This clone was found a few times. The rearrangement links TRBV2 to TRBJ2-1; the D gene could be TRBD1 or TRBD2 (5 bases each). V lost 7 bases and J 3 bases, leaving 16 bases between the germline ends. This CDR3 is 15 amino acids long. Germline lookup yields CDR1 SNHLY and CDR2 FYNNEI. This chain's CDR3 is CASTLGAGNYNEQFF. CDR3 sequence (DNA): TGTGCCAGCACCCTAGGGGCGGGTAACTACAATGAGCAGTTCTTC. The full variable domain, its missing parts supplied by reference TRBV2 and TRBJ2-1, is EPEVTQTPSHQVTQMGQEVILRCVPISNHLYFYWYRQILGQKVEFLVSFYNNEISEKSEIFDDQFSVERPDGSNFTLKIRSTKLEDSAMYFCASTLGAGNYNEQFFGPGTRLTVL.

The chain joins TRBV6-1 to TRBJ1-6, with D uncertain. The CDR3 has 15 amino acids. The germline V gene encodes CDR1 MNHNS and CDR2 SASEGT. V lost 6 bases and J lost 8, with 17 bases in between. The CDR3: CASRYRRKSHSPLHF. CDR3 sequence (DNA): TGTGCCAGCAGATATCGGCGGAAATCCCATTCACCCCTCCACTTT.

By sample fraction, this clone is large. The chain has TRBV28 and TRBJ2-7; TRBD2 agrees at 11 bases. Germline values: CDR1 MDHEN, CDR2 SYDVKM. V gave up 3 bases and J gave up 3 bases; unmatched junction bases: 4. CDR3 size: 15 residues. The CDR3 DNA follows: TGTGCCAGCAGTTTTACTAGCGGGAGTGGCTACGAGCAGTACTTC. Translating it yields CASSFTSGSGYEQYF.

As for this clone: Here the CDR3 omits its conserved ending phenylalanine or tryptophan, so a read error is the likely source. The genes are TRBV12-3 or TRBV12-4 and TRBJ2-7; the D is unclear. The CDR3 extends over 13 amino acids. V was shortened by 5 bases and J by 1 base, with 9 bases between the two germline ends. The chain's CDR3 is CASSLDLSYEQYI. CDR3 DNA sequence: TGTGCCAGCAGTCTCGACTTATCCTACGAGCAGTACATC.

This clone was recorded at least ten times. The rearrangement joins TRBV15 to TRBJ2-6, with D perhaps TRBD1 (5 bases). In germline, CDR1 is LNHNV, CDR2 YYDKDF (reference sequence). The V end lost 6 bases, the J end lost 2 bases, and 14 bases lay between the germline ends. The CDR3 sequence is 16 residues long. The CDR3 is CATSRAGFPGANVLTF. CDR3 nucleotide sequence: TGTGCCACCAGTAGGGCAGGGTTTCCTGGGGCCAACGTCCTGACTTTC. Full variable domain (missing parts from reference TRBV15 and TRBJ2-6): DAMVIQNPRYQVTQFGKPVTLSCSQTLNHNVMYWYQQKSSQAPKLLFHYYDKDFNNEADTPDNFQSRRPNTSFCFLDIRSPGLGDTAMYLCATSRAGFPGANVLTFGAGSRLTVL.

This clone came up many times. The chain uses TRBV20-1 and TRBJ2-5; 10 bases line up with TRBD1. The CDR3 is 16 amino acids. With 6 bases clipped from V and 5 bases from J, the junction kept 15 bases outside the gene matches. CDR1 and CDR2 (germline): DFQATT, SNEGSKA (reference sequence). CDR3 coding DNA: TGCAGTGCCACCCCCCACGTGACAGGGGGCCTTGAGACCCAGTACTTC. This codes for CSATPHVTGGLETQYF.

This clone was picked up many times. The chain uses TRBV12-5 and TRBJ2-5; no definite D call. The CDR3 runs 13 residues. The V gene's germline CDR1 is LGHNT and CDR2 FRNRAP. Trimming took 1 base from V and 1 from J, leaving 4 bases between them. The CDR3 spells CASGLGSQETQYF. The DNA of the CDR3 is TGTGCTAGTGGTTTGGGGTCCCAAGAGACCCAGTACTTC.

V and J are TRBV11-2 and TRBJ2-1; D not resolved. Germline V gene lookup returns CDR1 SGHAT and CDR2 FQNNGV. The CDR3 runs to 14 residues. Trimming took 1 base from V and 13 from J, leaving 17 bases between them. DNA of the CDR3: TGTGCCAGCAGCTTAGGGTGGGCGGTAGGGCAACAGTTCTTC. Encoded protein: CASSLGWAVGQQFF.

The chain couples TRBV6-5 to TRBJ2-7, with TRBD1 matching over 8 bases. The CDR3 runs 14 residues. Germline loops: CDR1 MNHEY, CDR2 SVGAGI. Germline trimming cut 4 bases from V and 2 bases from J; bases unmatched to any gene: 4. The CDR3 here is CASSFTGGTYEQYF. CDR3 in DNA: TGTGCCAGCAGTTTCACAGGGGGGACCTACGAGCAGTACTTC.